Listed below are T cell receptor beta chains from one sample, sequenced in a study of blood T cell repertoires in COVID-19. Libraries were prepared by immunoSEQ multiplex PCR; TCRdb keeps only in-frame clonotypes and omits some of them. Of approximately 240,000 clones listed, 85% to 90% are singletons. Specimen: PBMCs or T cells enriched from blood (not recorded which). These receptors were collected from a woman between 18 and 29 years old in a cohort exposed to, infected with or recovered from COVID-19 (not recorded which). CDR3s include the opening cysteine and the closing phenylalanine or tryptophan. Fields, in order: D gene, V gene, clone size, CDR3 protein. D genes are given only for firm matches. Rows give clone size only sometimes, using once, few, many, or a class for an expanded clone.

>TRBD1|TRBV5-4|NA
CASSFMGQANTEAFF
>NA|TRBV7-9|NA
CASSFGGSRYNEQFF
>NA|TRBV4-2|NA
CASSQPGNEVAFF
>NA|TRBV18|NA
CASSPSRGNEKLFF
>NA|TRBV19|NA
CASSTGQMNTEAFF
>NA|TRBV11-3|few
CASSHRVADGELFF
>TRBD2|TRBV5-6|NA
CASSAGGTGLAPVETQYF
>NA|TRBV6-6|few
CASSLNYEQYF
>TRBD1|TRBV6-5|NA
CASSSTGSEKLFF
>TRBD2|TRBV12-5|NA
CASGLVLGRNFYEQYF
>TRBD2|TRBV7-8|NA
CASSPLLAGDTDTQYF
>NA|TRBV19|NA
CASKRTDQETQYF
>NA|TRBV28|NA
CASSDLWGLHTSYEQYF
>TRBD1|TRBV27|NA
CASRHRGDQPQHF
>TRBD2|TRBV6-2/TRBV6-3|NA
CASSQGAGVTNEQFF
>NA|TRBV6-6|NA
CASSYRESNQPQHF
>NA|TRBV7-9|NA
CASSLARGDSNIQYF
>NA|TRBV5-6|NA
CASSLALGGQETQYF
>TRBD1|TRBV9|NA
CASSSQGAVTGELFF
>TRBD1|TRBV6-5|NA
CASSRGQGRNTEAFF
>NA|TRBV19|NA
CASSIDLGGFNNEKLFF
>NA|TRBV15|once
CATSRQGLNYGYTF
>TRBD2|TRBV2|NA
CASSPLAEGNEQFF
>TRBD2|TRBV11-2|NA
CASSRLAGAKETQYF
>TRBD2|TRBV5-8|NA
CASSPSEREADTQYF
>NA|TRBV3-1/TRBV3-2|once
CASSQDWGRNQPQHF
>NA|TRBV5-5|NA
CASSLARLYSPLHF
>TRBD1|TRBV28|NA
CATGDRGNPYEQYF
>NA|TRBV5-4|few
CASSHGGDYNSPLHF
>TRBD2|TRBV5-5|NA
CASSLAGGPNTDTQYF
>TRBD1|TRBV5-5|NA
CASSLSGTAEETQYF
>TRBD2|TRBV24-1|NA
CATSDRTSGIGNEQFF
>NA|TRBV19|NA
CASSMGTGSNSPLHF
>NA|TRBV7-8|NA
CASSLGPTRPKKNIQYF
>NA|TRBV5-5|NA
CASSRQGDSPLHF
>NA|TRBV19|NA
CASSSFRDIDEKLFF
>NA|TRBV6-5|NA
CASAKRENTEAFF
>NA|TRBV9|NA
CASSLGARMDQETQYF
>NA|TRBV28|NA
CASSLDRPAQHF
>NA|TRBV30|NA
CAWGRDYGYTF
>NA|TRBV7-3|NA
CASSLAGDDGYTF
>TRBD2|TRBV19|NA
CASKGSETSGGARYEQYF
>TRBD2|TRBV3-1/TRBV3-2|NA
CASSQGSLSGGAYNEQFF
>NA|TRBV7-9|NA
CASSLSPLVNTEAFF
>TRBD1|TRBV12-5|NA
CASGGQGANEQYF
>TRBD1|TRBV2|NA
CASSAGTGGREKLFF
>NA|TRBV11-2|NA
CASSWARYEQFF
>TRBD2|TRBV6-6|NA
CASSTEGLVSYEQYF
>TRBD1|TRBV2|NA
CASSEDRGTEAFF
>TRBD2|TRBV3-1/TRBV3-2|NA
CASSRGLAGSYEQYF